This is a list of T cell receptor beta chains from one sample in a study of cytomegalovirus exposure and HLA in healthy donors. Assay used: immunoSEQ multiplex PCR; TCRdb lists only in-frame clones, some missing. The sample contains hundreds of thousands of clones, roughly 79% of which appear only once. The sample taken for sequencing was PBMCs. These receptors all stem from a woman aged 40 to 50 in good health and CMV-seronegative. Both conserved end residues are part of each CDR3. The D gene is left open where the match is weak. Clone size is shown for a subset of rows, as once, few, many or a class of expanded clone.

clone_size,j_call,cdr3_length,d_call,v_call,cdr3_nt,cdr3_aa
.,TRBJ1-1,14,TRBD1,TRBV6-1,TGTGCCGGTTCACTAGGACAGGGGGCATTGGGAGCTTTCTTT,CAGSLGQGALGAFF
few,TRBJ2-2,14,TRBD1,TRBV7-7,TGTGCTAGCAGCTTGGACAGGGGCACCGGGGAGCTGTTTTTT,CASSLDRGTGELFF
.,TRBJ1-3,12,.,TRBV5-6,TGTGCCAGCAGCGAGGGCGGGGCCACCATATATTTT,CASSEGGATIYF
.,TRBJ1-4,13,.,TRBV30,TGTGCCTGGAGTCCGGGACTCGAGGGGAAACTGTTTTTT,CAWSPGLEGKLFF
.,TRBJ2-1,17,TRBD2,TRBV11-3,TGTGCCAGCAGCTTATATCGAGGGACTAGCGGGGAGAATGAGCAGTTCTTC,CASSLYRGTSGENEQFF
.,TRBJ1-1,10,.,TRBV29-1,TGCAGCGGCGGTGGGACTGAAGCTTTCTTT,CSGGGTEAFF
.,TRBJ1-5,13,.,TRBV11-1,TGTGCCAGCAGCTTTAGTAGCAATCAGCCCCAGCATTTT,CASSFSSNQPQHF
.,TRBJ2-3,17,TRBD2,TRBV15,TGTGCCACCAGCAGAGATCTCCCAGCGGGGGGCACAGATACGCAGTATTTT,CATSRDLPAGGTDTQYF
once,TRBJ1-1,13,.,TRBV9,TGTGCCAGCAGCGTATCAGGGTACGCTGAAGCTTTCTTT,CASSVSGYAEAFF
.,TRBJ2-1,16,.,TRBV13,TGTGCCAGCAGCTCCTACAGGGATGTGAACTACAATGAGCAGTTCTTC,CASSSYRDVNYNEQFF
.,TRBJ1-2,16,TRBD1,TRBV5-6,TGTGCCAGCAGCTTGTCGTTGACAGGGGACAACTATGGCTACACCTTC,CASSLSLTGDNYGYTF
.,TRBJ1-1,13,TRBD1,TRBV27,TGTGCCAGCGGGCCGACAGGGGTCCATGGGGCTTTCTTT,CASGPTGVHGAFF
.,TRBJ2-5,14,TRBD2,TRBV2,TGTGCCAGCAGTGACTGGGGGGGACAAGAGACCCAGTACTTC,CASSDWGGQETQYF
.,TRBJ2-7,14,TRBD1,TRBV6-5,TGTGCCAGCAGCTGGGACAGGGGGAACTACGAGCAGTACTTC,CASSWDRGNYEQYF
.,TRBJ2-3,18,.,TRBV7-8,TGTGCCAGCAGCTTAGCGCTGTACGGTTCCTCTAGCACAGATACGCAGTATTTT,CASSLALYGSSSTDTQYF
once,TRBJ2-3,16,TRBD1,TRBV4-3,TGCGCCAGCAGCTCCCGGACAGGGAATTCCGCAGATACGCAGTATTTT,CASSSRTGNSADTQYF
.,TRBJ1-1,14,TRBD1,TRBV5-6,TGTGCCAGCAGTTACCGGGACAGGGGACCTGAAGCTTTCTTT,CASSYRDRGPEAFF
.,TRBJ2-5,13,TRBD1,TRBV18,TGTGCCAGCTCACTAAAACCGGGACAGAACCAGTACTTC,CASSLKPGQNQYF
.,TRBJ2-2,16,TRBD2,TRBV18,TGTGCCAGCTCACCACCACGAAGCGGGGGGGCCTGGGAGCTGTTTTTT,CASSPPRSGGAWELFF
.,TRBJ2-1,14,.,TRBV10-3,TGTGCCATCACCGACACCTCCAGTACCGATGAGCAGTTCTTC,CAITDTSSTDEQFF